The source of this T cell receptor beta chain is a study of blood T cell repertoires in COVID-19. Overall study context: Samples taken during acute and convalescent COVID-19 were collected in the United States, Italy and Spain.

Germline CDR1 WNHNN, CDR2 SYGVQD (reference sequence). There are 16 residues in the CDR3. V was pared by 3 bases and J by 4 bases, with 6 bases of the junction left unmatched. Study processing details: Amplification from reference gene primers served as the basis for estimated nucleated cell counts. Generated by immunoSEQ multiplex PCR, the TCRdb table keeps only in-frame clones and is missing some. That table is the source of V, J and clone size, and D and trimming were worked out from the DNA. The table has some 190,000 clones, about 84% seen once; the top ten hold 5.6%. Sequencing used PBMCs or T cells enriched from blood (not recorded which). The gene calls are TRBV10-1 and TRBJ2-5; 12 bases align to TRBD1. The TCR was taken from a man in his forties or fifties with acute COVID-19. The CDR3 nucleotides read TGCGCCAGCAGTGAAACCGGGACAGGGGGCGGAGAGACCCAGTACTTC. The encoded protein is CASSETGTGGGETQYF.